This T cell receptor beta chain was observed in a study of vaccination and CD4 T cells after COVID-19. Sequencing of cultured CD4+ T cell DNA used the Oncomine TCR Beta short-read assay. TCRdb reprocessed the PCR reads with MiXCR, giving one entry per CDR3 protein. This table has 9,500 to 15,000 distinct CDR3 sequences, about 53% appearing once. Treatment given: roughly 10-day PBMC culture with coronavirus spike peptide pools or control peptides (ViraFEST assay). Between the trimmed V and J ends, which lost 2 bases and 3 bases, there was a span of 9 bases. The CDR3 sequence is 14 residues long. Germline-derived CDR1 and CDR2 are SGHTA and FQGNSA. A few counts support this clonotype. Its target is unknown.

Sequencing was performed on CD4+ T cells from blood, cultured in vitro. The TCR sequence derives from a human donor who had recovered from COVID-19. The chain employs TRBV7-2 and TRBJ2-3; D is unresolved. CDR3 nucleotide sequence: TGTGCCAGCAGCTTACGGCTAGTTACAGATACGCAGTATTTT. Translated: CASSLRLVTDTQYF.